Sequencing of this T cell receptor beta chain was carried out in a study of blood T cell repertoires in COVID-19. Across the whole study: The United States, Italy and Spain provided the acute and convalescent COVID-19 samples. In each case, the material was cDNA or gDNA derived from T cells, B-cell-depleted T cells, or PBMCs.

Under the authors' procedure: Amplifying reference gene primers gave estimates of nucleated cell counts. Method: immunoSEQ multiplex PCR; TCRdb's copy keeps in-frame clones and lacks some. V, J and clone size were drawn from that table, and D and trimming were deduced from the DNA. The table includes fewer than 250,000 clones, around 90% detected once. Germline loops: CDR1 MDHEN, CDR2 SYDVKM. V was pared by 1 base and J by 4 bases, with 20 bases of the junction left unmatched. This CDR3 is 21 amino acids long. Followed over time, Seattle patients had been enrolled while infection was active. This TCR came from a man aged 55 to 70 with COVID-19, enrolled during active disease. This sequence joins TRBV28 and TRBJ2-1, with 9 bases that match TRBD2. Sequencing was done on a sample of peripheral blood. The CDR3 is CASSLFDSGSLPARGYNEQFF. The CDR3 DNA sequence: TGTGCCAGCAGTTTATTCGATAGCGGGAGCCTGCCCGCCCGGGGTTACAATGAGCAGTTCTTC. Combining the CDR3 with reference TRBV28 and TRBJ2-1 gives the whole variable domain DVKVTQSSRYLVKRTGEKVFLECVQDMDHENMFWYRQDPGLGLRLIYFSYDVKMKEKGDIPEGYSVSREKKERFSLILESASTNQTSMYLCASSLFDSGSLPARGYNEQFFGPGTRLTVL.